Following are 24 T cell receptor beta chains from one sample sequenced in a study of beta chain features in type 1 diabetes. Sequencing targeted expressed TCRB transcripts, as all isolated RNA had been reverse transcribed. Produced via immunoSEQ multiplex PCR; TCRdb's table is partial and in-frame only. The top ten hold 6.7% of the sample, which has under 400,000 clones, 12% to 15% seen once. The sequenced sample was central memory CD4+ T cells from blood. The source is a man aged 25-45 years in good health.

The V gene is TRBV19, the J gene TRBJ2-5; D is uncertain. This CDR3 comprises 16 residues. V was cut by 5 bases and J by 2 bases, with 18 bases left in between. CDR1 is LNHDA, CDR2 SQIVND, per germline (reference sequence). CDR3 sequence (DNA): TGTGCCAGTAGTGCAAACGGGCCCCTCCGTCAAGAGACCCAGTACTTC. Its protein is CASSANGPLRQETQYF.

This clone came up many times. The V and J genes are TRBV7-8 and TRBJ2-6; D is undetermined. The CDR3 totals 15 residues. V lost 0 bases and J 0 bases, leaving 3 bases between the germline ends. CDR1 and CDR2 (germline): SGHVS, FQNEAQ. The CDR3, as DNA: TGTGCCAGCAGCTTAGCAGGCTCTGGGGCCAACGTCCTGACTTTC. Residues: CASSLAGSGANVLTF.

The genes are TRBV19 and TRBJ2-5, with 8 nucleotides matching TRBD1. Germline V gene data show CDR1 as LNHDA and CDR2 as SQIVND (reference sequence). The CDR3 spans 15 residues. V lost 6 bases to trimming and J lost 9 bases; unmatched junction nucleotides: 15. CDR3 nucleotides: TGTGCCAGTAGCAATCGACAGGGGAGAGGTATGGCCCAGTACTTC. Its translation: CASSNRQGRGMAQYF.

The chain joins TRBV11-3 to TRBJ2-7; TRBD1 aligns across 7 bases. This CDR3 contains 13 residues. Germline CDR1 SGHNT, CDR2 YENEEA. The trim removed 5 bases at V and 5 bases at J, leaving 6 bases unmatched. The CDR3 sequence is CASSPGTVHEQYF. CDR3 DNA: TGTGCCAGCAGCCCGGGGACAGTTCACGAGCAGTACTTC.

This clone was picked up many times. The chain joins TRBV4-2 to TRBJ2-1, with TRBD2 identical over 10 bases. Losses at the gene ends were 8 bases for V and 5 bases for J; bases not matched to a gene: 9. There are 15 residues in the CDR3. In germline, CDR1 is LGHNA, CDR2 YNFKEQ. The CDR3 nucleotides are TGTGCCAGCTCCCGAGGGAGCGGGAGGGACAATGAGCAGTTCTTC. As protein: CASSRGSGRDNEQFF.

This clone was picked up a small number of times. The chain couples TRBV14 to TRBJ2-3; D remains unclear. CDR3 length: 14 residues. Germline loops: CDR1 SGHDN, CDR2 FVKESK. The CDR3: CTCSQSVRTDTQYF. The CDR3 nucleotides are TGTACCTGCTCCCAATCTGTGAGGACAGATACGCAGTATTTT.

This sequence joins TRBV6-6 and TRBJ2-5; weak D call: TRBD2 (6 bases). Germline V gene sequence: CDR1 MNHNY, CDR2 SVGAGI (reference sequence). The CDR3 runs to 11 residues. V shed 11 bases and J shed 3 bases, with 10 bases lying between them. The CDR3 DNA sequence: TGTGCCGCCGGGAGAGAAGAGACCCAGTACTTC. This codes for CAAGREETQYF.

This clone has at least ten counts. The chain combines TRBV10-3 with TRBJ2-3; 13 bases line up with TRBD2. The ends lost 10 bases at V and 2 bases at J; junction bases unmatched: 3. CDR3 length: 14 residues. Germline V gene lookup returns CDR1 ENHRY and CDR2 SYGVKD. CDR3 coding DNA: TGTGCCACCGGACTAGCGGGGGACACAGATACGCAGTATTTT. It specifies CATGLAGDTDTQYF.

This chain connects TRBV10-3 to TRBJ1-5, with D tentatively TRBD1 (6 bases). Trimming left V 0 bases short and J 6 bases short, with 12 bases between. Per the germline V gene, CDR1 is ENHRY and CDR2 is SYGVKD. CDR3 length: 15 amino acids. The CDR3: CAISESGRGSQPQHF. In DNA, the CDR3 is TGTGCCATCAGTGAGTCGGGCAGGGGCTCTCAGCCCCAGCATTTT.

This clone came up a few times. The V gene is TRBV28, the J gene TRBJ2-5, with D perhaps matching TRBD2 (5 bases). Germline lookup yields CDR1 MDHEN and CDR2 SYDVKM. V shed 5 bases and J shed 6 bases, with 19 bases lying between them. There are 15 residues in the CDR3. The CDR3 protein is CASSEWAGTRQTQYF. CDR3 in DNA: TGTGCCAGCAGTGAATGGGCCGGTACTAGGCAGACCCAGTACTTC. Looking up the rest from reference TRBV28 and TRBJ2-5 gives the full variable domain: DVKVTQSSRYLVKRTGEKVFLECVQDMDHENMFWYRQDPGLGLRLIYFSYDVKMKEKGDIPEGYSVSREKKERFSLILESASTNQTSMYLCASSEWAGTRQTQYFGPGTRLLVL.

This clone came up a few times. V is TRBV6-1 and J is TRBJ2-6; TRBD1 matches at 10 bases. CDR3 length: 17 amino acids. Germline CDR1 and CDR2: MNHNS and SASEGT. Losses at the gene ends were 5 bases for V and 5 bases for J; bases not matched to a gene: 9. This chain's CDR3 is CASSQGTGEGRANVLTF. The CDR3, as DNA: TGTGCCAGCAGTCAAGGGACAGGGGAAGGTCGGGCCAACGTCCTGACTTTC.

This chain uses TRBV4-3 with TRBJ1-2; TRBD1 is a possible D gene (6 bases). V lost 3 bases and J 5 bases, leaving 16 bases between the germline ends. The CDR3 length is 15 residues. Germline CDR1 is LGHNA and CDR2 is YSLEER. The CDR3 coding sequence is TGCGCCAGCAGCCACCAGGGGAGGACTGGTTATGGCTACACCTTC. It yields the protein CASSHQGRTGYGYTF.

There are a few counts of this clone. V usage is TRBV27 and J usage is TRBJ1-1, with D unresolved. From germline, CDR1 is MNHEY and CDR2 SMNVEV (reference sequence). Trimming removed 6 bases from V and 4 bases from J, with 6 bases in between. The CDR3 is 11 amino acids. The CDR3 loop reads CASRGLTEAFF. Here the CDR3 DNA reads TGTGCCAGCAGGGGTCTCACTGAAGCTTTCTTT.

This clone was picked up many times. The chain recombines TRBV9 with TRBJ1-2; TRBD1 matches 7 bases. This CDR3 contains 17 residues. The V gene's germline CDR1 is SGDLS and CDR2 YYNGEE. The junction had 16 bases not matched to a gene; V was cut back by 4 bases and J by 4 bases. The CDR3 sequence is CASSIGTELPQLYGYTF. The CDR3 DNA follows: TGTGCCAGCAGCATCGGGACAGAGCTTCCGCAACTCTATGGCTACACCTTC.

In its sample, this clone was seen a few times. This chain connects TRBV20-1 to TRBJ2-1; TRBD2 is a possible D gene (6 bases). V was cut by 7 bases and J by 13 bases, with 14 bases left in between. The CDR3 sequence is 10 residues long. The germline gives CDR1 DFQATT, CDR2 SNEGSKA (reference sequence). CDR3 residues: CSVEGTVQFF. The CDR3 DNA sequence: TGCAGTGTCGAGGGGACTGTACAGTTCTTC.

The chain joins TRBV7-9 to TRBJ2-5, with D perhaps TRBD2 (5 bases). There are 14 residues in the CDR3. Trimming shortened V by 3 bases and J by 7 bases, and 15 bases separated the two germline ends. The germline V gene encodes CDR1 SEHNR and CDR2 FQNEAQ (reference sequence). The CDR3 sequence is CASSFGGGHGTQYF. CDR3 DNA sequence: TGTGCCAGCAGCTTCGGAGGTGGGCATGGGACCCAGTACTTC.

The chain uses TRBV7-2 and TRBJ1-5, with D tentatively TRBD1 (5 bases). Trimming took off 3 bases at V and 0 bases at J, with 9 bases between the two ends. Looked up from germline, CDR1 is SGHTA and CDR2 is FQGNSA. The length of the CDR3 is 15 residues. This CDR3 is CASSFWGISNQPQHF. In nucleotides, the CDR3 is TGTGCCAGCAGCTTCTGGGGGATTAGCAATCAGCCCCAGCATTTT.

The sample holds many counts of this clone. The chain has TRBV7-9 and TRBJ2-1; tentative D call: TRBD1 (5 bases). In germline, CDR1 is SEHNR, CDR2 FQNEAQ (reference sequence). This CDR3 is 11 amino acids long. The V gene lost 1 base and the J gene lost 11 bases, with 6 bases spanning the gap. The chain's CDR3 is CASSLGQKQFF. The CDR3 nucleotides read TGTGCCAGCAGCTTAGGACAGAAGCAGTTCTTC. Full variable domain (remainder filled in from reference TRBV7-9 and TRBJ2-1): DTGVSQNPRHKITKRGQNVTFRCDPISEHNRLYWYRQTLGQGPEFLTYFQNEAQLEKSRLLSDRFSAERPKGSFSTLEIQRTEQGDSAMYLCASSLGQKQFFGPGTRLTVL.

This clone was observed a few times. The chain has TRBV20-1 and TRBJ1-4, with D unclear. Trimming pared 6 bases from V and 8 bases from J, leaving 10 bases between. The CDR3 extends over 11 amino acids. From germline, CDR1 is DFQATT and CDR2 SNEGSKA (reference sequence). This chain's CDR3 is CSAQRTEKLFF. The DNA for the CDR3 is TGCAGTGCCCAACGGACCGAAAAACTGTTTTTT.

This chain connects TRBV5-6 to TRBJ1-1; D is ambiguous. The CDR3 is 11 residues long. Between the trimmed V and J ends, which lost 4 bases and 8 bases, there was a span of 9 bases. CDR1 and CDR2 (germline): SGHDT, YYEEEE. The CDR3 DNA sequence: TGTGCCAGCAGCGCCCGAGGAGAAGCTTTCTTT. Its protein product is CASSARGEAFF.

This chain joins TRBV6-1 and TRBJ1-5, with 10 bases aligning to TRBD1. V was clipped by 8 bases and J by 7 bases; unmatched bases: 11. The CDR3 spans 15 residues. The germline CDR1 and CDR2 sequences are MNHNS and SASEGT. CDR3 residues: CASAPARTGGQPQHF. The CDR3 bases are TGTGCCAGCGCCCCAGCCCGGACAGGGGGACAGCCCCAGCATTTT.

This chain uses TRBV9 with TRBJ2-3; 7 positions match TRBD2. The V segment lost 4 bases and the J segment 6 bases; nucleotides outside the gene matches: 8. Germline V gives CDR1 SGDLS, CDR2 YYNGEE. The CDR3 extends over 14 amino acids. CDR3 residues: CASSPNWGGDTQYF. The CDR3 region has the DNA TGTGCCAGCAGCCCCAACTGGGGGGGGGATACGCAGTATTTT.

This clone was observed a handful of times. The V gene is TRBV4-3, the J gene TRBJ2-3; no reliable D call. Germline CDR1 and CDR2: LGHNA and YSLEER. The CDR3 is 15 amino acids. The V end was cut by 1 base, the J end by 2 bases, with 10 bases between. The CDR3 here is CASSQAPAFTDTQYF. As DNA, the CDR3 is TGCGCCAGCAGCCAAGCGCCAGCTTTCACAGATACGCAGTATTTT.

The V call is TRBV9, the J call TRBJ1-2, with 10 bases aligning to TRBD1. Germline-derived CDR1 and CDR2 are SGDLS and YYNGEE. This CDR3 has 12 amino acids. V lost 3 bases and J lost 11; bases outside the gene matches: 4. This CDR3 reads CASSAGQGKYTF. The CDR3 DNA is TGTGCCAGCAGCGCGGGACAGGGGAAGTACACCTTC.